The 25 T cell receptor beta chains below all came from one sample that was sequenced in a study of tumor-infiltrating lymphocytes in primary liver carcinoma. The tissue used was unsorted bulk material of roughly 17-32 mg. RNA and DNA were co-extracted from it with the AllPrep DNA/RNA mini kit. The investigators made TCR beta cDNA from about 510 ng total RNA, using a constant-region primer. Construction of TCR beta libraries relied on three successive nested multiplex PCR rounds employing slightly modified ARM-PCR. Investigators reported that the first two PCR rounds, at about 9 cycles each, used TRBV1-TRBV30 forward primers with a C-beta reverse primer. TCRdb redid the calling of the multiplex PCR reads with MiXCR, one entry per CDR3 protein. The sample has 99,000 or so distinct CDR3 sequences, around 63% seen once; the top ten hold more than 8%. Material: liver tumor tissue from sampling region 5. The sample's subset: tumor region T5, tumor centre. These receptors came from a woman in her sixties or seventies with primary liver carcinoma and hepatitis B virus infection.

For this clonotype: A much more abundant neighbour one base away suggests this may be a read error. The rearrangement joins TRBV7-9 to TRBJ2-1; 9 bases are a match to TRBD2. Looked up from germline, CDR1 is SEHNR and CDR2 is FQNEAQ (reference sequence). J gave up 4 bases and V 1 base, and 11 bases lay outside the gene matches. The CDR3 is made up of 18 amino acids. CDR3 in DNA: TGTGCCAGCAGCTTAGTTCTCGGGCTAGCGGGAAGTTACAATGAGCAGTTCTTC. It is translated as CASSLVLGLAGSYNEQFF. Based on the CDR3 plus reference TRBV7-9 and TRBJ2-1, the full variable domain is DTGVSQNPRHKITKRGQNVTFRCDPISEHNRLYWYRQTLGQGPEFLTYFQNEAQLEKSRLLSDRFSAERPKGSFSTLEIQRTEQGDSAMYLCASSLVLGLAGSYNEQFFGPGTRLTVL.

With respect to this clonotype: This sequence may be a read error, since a much larger clone differs from it by one base. This chain uses TRBV6-4 with TRBJ2-3; a weak D match, TRBD2 (7 bases). This CDR3 comprises 16 residues. Germline V lookup: CDR1 MRHNA, CDR2 SNTAGT. The CDR3 region has the DNA TGTGCCAGCAGTCCAAGCGGGGCTGGGGGCACAGTTACGCAGTATTTT. Its translation is CASSPSGAGGTVTQYF.

The chain combines TRBV10-2 with TRBJ2-6; 13 nucleotides match TRBD2. This CDR3 region has 17 residues. CDR1 and CDR2 (germline): WSHSY, SAAADI. CDR3 sequence reads: CTTEGLAGFFGANVLTF. CDR3 bases: TGCACCACTGAGGGACTAGCGGGGTTCTTTGGGGCCAACGTCCTGACTTTC.

The chain has TRBV11-1 and TRBJ2-1, with 8 bases aligning to TRBD1. Trimming removed 5 bases from V and 13 bases from J; junction bases left unmatched: 13. The CDR3 runs to 14 residues. Germline V gene data show CDR1 as SGHAT and CDR2 as FQDESV (reference sequence). CDR3 in amino acids: CASSEIRTGRDQFF. The CDR3 nucleotides read TGTGCCAGCAGCGAAATCAGGACAGGGCGGGATCAGTTCTTC.

As concerns this clonotype: A junction boundary mismatches the germline segment, possibly from a read error. V is TRBV11-2 and J is TRBJ1-2; 7 bases fit TRBD1. The CDR3 is 15 residues long. Looked up from germline, CDR1 is SGHAT and CDR2 is FQNNGV. The chain's CDR3 is CANSFREGGGYDYTF. The CDR3 nucleotides are TGTGCCAACAGCTTTAGGGAAGGGGGCGGCTATGACTACACCTTC.

Comment on this clonotype: At one boundary the junction diverges from the germline segment, which might be a read error. The chain links TRBV11-2 to TRBJ2-3; no definite D call. The CDR3 runs to 15 residues. Germline CDR1 is SGHAT and CDR2 is FQNNGV. The CDR3 here is CACRPTASITDMQYF. CDR3 bases: TGTGCCTGCAGGCCGACGGCGTCTATCACAGATATGCAGTATTTT.

Points on this clonotype: No conserved phenylalanine or tryptophan is present at the end of the CDR3, so a read error is the likely explanation. The rearrangement joins TRBV4-1 to TRBJ2-5; no clear D. Looked up from germline, CDR1 is MGHRA and CDR2 is YSYEKL. The CDR3 is 14 amino acids. V lost 4 bases and J lost 1, with 10 bases in between. This CDR3 reads CASSPPGGQETQYI. The CDR3 DNA reads TGCGCCAGCAGCCCCCCCGGCGGCCAAGAGACCCAGTACATC.

This clonotype was counted a single time. The chain carries TRBV29-1 and TRBJ2-7, with D possibly TRBD1 on 6 matching bases. This CDR3 contains 13 residues. Germline assignment: CDR1 SQVTM and CDR2 ANQGSEA. The CDR3 DNA sequence: TGCGGCATTGTTACAGGGTGGGGGTACGAGCAGTACTTC. It yields the protein CGIVTGWGYEQYF.

This clonotype has a count of ten or more. The chain carries TRBV6-5 and TRBJ2-3; 13 nucleotides match TRBD2. This CDR3 region has 14 residues. V lost 6 bases and J lost 4; bases outside the gene matches: 1. The germline CDR1 and CDR2 sequences are MNHEY and SVGAGI. The CDR3 DNA follows: TGTGCCAGCAGGACTAGCGGGAGGTCAGATACGCAGTATTTT. This sequence encodes CASRTSGRSDTQYF.

This clonotype is a singleton in its sample. Compared with germline, one end of the junction differs, possibly owing to a read error. The chain couples TRBV14 to TRBJ1-2, with 9 bases lining up with TRBD1. CDR1 is SGHDN and CDR2 is FVKESK in the germline V gene. The CDR3 covers 15 residues. The CDR3 loop is CASSRDTGGVYGYTF. CDR3 in DNA: TGCGCCAGCAGCCGAGATACAGGGGGCGTCTATGGCTACACCTTC.

Only a few counts were recorded for this clonotype. V gene TRBV6-4 combines with J gene TRBJ2-3, with D perhaps matching TRBD2 (6 bases). V was shortened by 5 bases and J by 1 base, with 16 bases between the two germline ends. Germline CDR1 MRHNA, CDR2 SNTAGT. The CDR3 has 16 residues. The CDR3 region is CASSPGLEGGTDTQYF. CDR3 DNA sequence: TGTGCCAGCAGTCCGGGACTCGAAGGGGGCACAGATACGCAGTATTTT.

The V gene is TRBV4-1, the J gene TRBJ2-5; 10 bases align to TRBD1. The trim removed 3 bases at V and 8 bases at J, leaving 9 bases unmatched. Germline assignment: CDR1 MGHRA and CDR2 YSYEKL. The CDR3 has 15 residues. The CDR3 nucleotides are TGCGCCAGCAGCCACCAGGGACAGGGGATTGAAACCCAGTACTTC. Amino acid sequence: CASSHQGQGIETQYF.

About this clonotype: At one boundary the junction diverges from the germline segment, which might be a read error. The V call is TRBV29-1, the J call TRBJ2-1; D gene ambiguous. The germline V gene has CDR1 SQVTM and CDR2 ANQGSEA. The CDR3 contains 13 residues. CDR3 in amino acids: CNVVSDSYNEQFF. As DNA, the CDR3 is TGCAACGTTGTTTCGGATTCCTACAATGAGCAGTTCTTC.

This clonotype appeared a single time. The germline gene is not matched at one end of the junction; a read error may be the cause. The V call is TRBV11-2, the J call TRBJ2-1; 8 nucleotides align to TRBD2. Per the germline V gene, CDR1 is SGHAT and CDR2 is FQNNGV. The CDR3 is 14 residues long. The CDR3 sequence: CAGSRGLADNERLF. The CDR3 coding sequence is TGTGCCGGCAGCCGTGGACTAGCCGACAATGAGCGGCTCTTC.

The chain carries TRBV12-3 or TRBV12-4 and TRBJ2-5, with 7 bases identical to TRBD2. Trimming cost V 2 bases and J 9 bases; bases outside gene matches: 0. This CDR3 has 11 amino acids. The CDR3 spells CASSLRGAQYF. The CDR3 bases are TGTGCCAGCAGTTTACGGGGGGCCCAGTACTTC.

J is TRBJ2-1 and V is TRBV28, with a tentative D call TRBD2 (5 bases). The CDR3 extends over 15 amino acids. CDR1 and CDR2 from the germline V gene are MDHEN and SYDVKM. The V end lost 2 bases, the J end lost 5 bases, and 13 bases lay between the germline ends. The CDR3 loop is CASSLNRGSHNEQFF. CDR3 nucleotides: TGTGCCAGCAGTTTAAACCGGGGTAGCCACAATGAGCAGTTCTTC.

This clonotype was observed at least ten times. The rearrangement joins TRBV6-5 to TRBJ2-6, with a tentative D call TRBD1 (6 bases). Germline assignment: CDR1 MNHEY and CDR2 SVGAGI. This CDR3 is 15 amino acids long. Trimming removed 5 bases from V and 2 bases from J, with 10 bases in between. The CDR3 DNA sequence: TGTGCCAGCAGTAAACAGGGCCCTGGGGCCAACGTCCTGACTTTC. It codes for CASSKQGPGANVLTF.

About this clonotype itself: One end of the junction varies from germline; a read error may be responsible. V and J are TRBV12-5 and TRBJ2-1, with 7 bases aligning to TRBD2. Germline CDR1 LGHNT, CDR2 FRNRAP. The CDR3 contains 19 residues. This chain's CDR3 is CASGLANGLEGNSHNEQFF. In DNA, the CDR3 is TGTGCTAGTGGTTTGGCAAACGGACTAGAGGGTAACTCCCACAATGAGCAGTTCTTC.

This chain connects TRBV5-1 to TRBJ2-7, with 7 bases fitting TRBD1. Germline V CDR1 and CDR2: SGHRS, YFSETQ. There are 16 residues in the CDR3. V was clipped by 0 bases and J by 3 bases; unmatched bases: 9. The CDR3, as DNA: TGCGCCAGCAGCTTGGACACAGGGGACATCGGCTACGAGCAGTACTTC. Encoded protein: CASSLDTGDIGYEQYF.

As for this clonotype: A single base separates this from a much larger clone, so it may be a read error. This CDR3 is CAIQEGVNTEAFF. CDR3 coding DNA: TGTGCCATCCAGGAGGGGGTGAACACTGAAGCTTTCTTT. V usage is TRBV10-3 and J usage is TRBJ1-1; a possible D gene is TRBD1 (6 bases). The CDR3 is made up of 13 amino acids. Germline lookup yields CDR1 ENHRY and CDR2 SYGVKD. Deletions cut 8 bases from V and 0 bases from J, with 10 bases between.

Regarding this clonotype: This likely comes from a read error, as the CDR3 has no conserved phenylalanine or tryptophan at its end. The chain employs TRBV29-1 and TRBJ2-3; D is perhaps TRBD1 (5 bases). The CDR3 covers 12 residues. Germline CDR1 SQVTM, CDR2 ANQGSEA. CDR3 bases: TGCGGCGCGACGACAGCAGGAGATACGCAGTATCTT. Translated: CGATTAGDTQYL.

Concerning this clonotype: The junction differs from germline at one of its ends, possibly a read error. This chain connects TRBV5-4 to TRBJ1-2, with D tentatively TRBD1 (5 bases). The CDR3 sequence is 14 residues long. The germline V gene encodes CDR1 SGHNT and CDR2 YYREEE (reference sequence). CDR3 protein: CTSSAGGSDYGYTF. The CDR3 DNA reads as TGTACCAGCAGCGCCGGGGGATCTGACTATGGCTACACCTTC.

This clonotype was detected many times. The chain is built from TRBV29-1 and TRBJ2-5; D is possibly TRBD2 (6 bases). CDR1 is SQVTM and CDR2 is ANQGSEA in the germline V gene. This CDR3 region has 11 residues. Trimming stripped 6 bases from V and 2 bases from J, with 7 bases between. DNA for the CDR3: TGCAGCGTGCGGGATCAAGAGACCCAGTACTTC. It specifies CSVRDQETQYF.

As to this clonotype: The conserved closing phenylalanine or tryptophan is absent in this CDR3, likely reflecting a read error. The J gene is TRBJ2-2, the V gene TRBV12-3 or TRBV12-4, with a possible D match to TRBD1 (6 bases). CDR3 length equals 16 residues. The CDR3 sequence: CASCLDQGQNTGELFV. CDR3 in DNA: TGTGCCAGCTGTTTAGACCAGGGGCAGAACACCGGGGAGCTGTTTGTC.

The chain employs TRBV20-1 and TRBJ2-7, with 9 bases identical to TRBD1. The CDR3 runs 14 residues. The V gene end was trimmed by 6 bases and the J gene end by 1 base; junction bases not matched to a gene: 7. Germline V gives CDR1 DFQATT, CDR2 SNEGSKA (reference sequence). The CDR3 is CSAGDRVYSYEQYF. The CDR3 region has the DNA TGCAGTGCCGGGGACAGGGTTTATTCCTACGAGCAGTACTTC.